The clone carrying this T cell receptor beta chain was detected only once. Germline V lookup: CDR1 SGHTA, CDR2 FQGNSA. The CDR3 runs to 16 residues. Trimming removed 5 bases from V and 4 bases from J; junction bases left unmatched: 8. The data were obtained in a study of T cell changes during pregnancy in multiple sclerosis. Profiled with immunoSEQ multiplex PCR; TCRdb holds only in-frame clones, not every one. The data hold about 38,000 clones, with 91% observed a single time. V and J are TRBV7-2 and TRBJ2-3; 11 bases map to TRBD2. This TCR was recovered from a female donor with multiple sclerosis, enrolled in a pregnancy study. The starting material was CD8+ T cells from peripheral blood mononuclear cells, obtained in the second trimester of pregnancy. The CDR3 loop is CASSPLLAGDADTQYF. The CDR3 DNA sequence: TGTGCCAGCAGCCCGCTACTAGCGGGAGATGCAGATACGCAGTATTTT.